This T cell receptor beta chain was found in a study of T cells in Graves' hyperthyroidism and ophthalmopathy. Comment on this clonotype: The target antigen is unknown.

Findings of the study overall: Blood also held most thyroid clonotypes expanded beyond 0.001.

RNA transcripts were the template for amplifying TCR beta CDR3 regions. In the first-round RT-PCR of the TCR CDR3, the HTBI primer set was used. TCRdb processed the multiplex PCR reads anew with MiXCR; each CDR3 protein has one entry. The table has about 740,000 distinct CDR3 sequences, around 15% seen once. The origin of this receptor is a woman younger than 30 with Graves' hyperthyroidism. Material for sequencing was blood.

CDR3 in amino acids: CASSSRRDTQYF. The DNA of the CDR3 is TGTGCCAGCAGCTCCAGGAGAGATACGCAGTATTTT. V gene TRBV27 combines with J gene TRBJ2-3; D is unresolved. V was trimmed by 6 bases and J by 5 bases, leaving 9 bases between them. CDR3 length: 12 residues. Germline CDR1 MNHEY, CDR2 SMNVEV (reference sequence).